The 10 T cell receptor beta chains below come from one sample, sequenced in a study of molecular identifiers for immune sequencing clone quantification. MiXCR, applied by TCRdb to the PCR reads, yields one record per CDR3 protein. The sample shows fewer than 350,000 distinct CDR3 sequences, 24% of them seen only once. Input material: naive CD8+ T cells from blood, with Jurkat cell RNA spiked in. The subset was: FACS-sorted CD8+CD4-CCR7+CD45RA+ naive T cells. The receptors here all came from a human donor in good health. Some libraries in this study had Jurkat cell RNA spiked in.

The rearrangement joins TRBV4-2 to TRBJ2-7; no definite D call. The CDR3 length is 12 residues. The ends were cut back, 1 base at V and 3 bases at J, with 4 bases in the middle. Germline CDR1 reads LGHNA; CDR2 reads YNFKEQ. The CDR3 region has the DNA TGTGCCAGCAGCCAAGGGAACTACGAGCAGTACTTC. This codes for CASSQGNYEQYF.

There are a few counts of this clonotype. The genes are TRBV4-1 and TRBJ1-2; D possibly corresponds to TRBD1 (6 bases). Trimming pared 0 bases from V and 4 bases from J, leaving 12 bases between. The germline V gene encodes CDR1 MGHRA and CDR2 YSYEKL. CDR3 length equals 15 residues. CDR3 sequence (DNA): TGCGCCAGCAGCCAAGAAGGGGGGCCAGGCTATGGCTACACCTTC. Its translation: CASSQEGGPGYGYTF.

This clonotype was seen a few times. This rearrangement joins TRBV4-1 to TRBJ1-2; D is unresolved. The CDR3 covers 15 residues. V lost 0 bases and J 3 bases, leaving 11 bases between the germline ends. The germline gives CDR1 MGHRA, CDR2 YSYEKL. CDR3 sequence reads: CASSQELSFHYGYTF. In nucleotides, the CDR3 is TGCGCCAGCAGCCAAGAGCTGTCGTTTCACTATGGCTACACCTTC.

This chain joins TRBV23-1 and TRBJ2-1; possibly TRBD1 for D (5 bases). TRBV23-1 falls under the ORF class, with uncertain function. This CDR3 region has 17 residues. Trimming cost V 3 bases and J 9 bases, with 24 bases left between them. The CDR3 DNA sequence: TGCGCCAGCAGTCATCCTTCTACTACCTTCCGTAGGGGTGAGCAGTTCTTC. Residues: CASSHPSTTFRRGEQFF.

There are many counts of this clonotype. The rearrangement joins TRBV5-1 to TRBJ2-7; 8 bases are a match to TRBD1. The CDR3 has 15 residues. Looked up from germline, CDR1 is SGHRS and CDR2 is YFSETQ. With 3 bases clipped from V and 3 bases from J, the junction kept 8 bases outside the gene matches. CDR3 region: CASSSGQDFNYEQYF. The DNA of the CDR3 is TGCGCCAGCAGCTCGGGACAGGATTTTAACTACGAGCAGTACTTC.

This clonotype appeared a few times. The V call is TRBV7-9, the J call TRBJ2-3; D perhaps matches TRBD2 (7 bases). CDR3 size: 16 residues. Germline V gives CDR1 SEHNR, CDR2 FQNEAQ (reference sequence). Trimming took off 5 bases at V and 0 bases at J, with 15 bases between the two ends. The chain's CDR3 is CASSPPGGASTDTQYF. DNA for the CDR3: TGTGCCAGCAGCCCCCCGGGGGGCGCTAGCACAGATACGCAGTATTTT.

This clonotype was counted only a few times. J is TRBJ2-7 and V is TRBV27; the match to TRBD2 covers 8 bases. This CDR3 spans 15 amino acids. Germline lookup yields CDR1 MNHEY and CDR2 SMNVEV (reference sequence). J gave up 3 bases and V 5 bases, and 9 bases lay outside the gene matches. DNA of the CDR3: TGTGCCAGCAGTCCAACTAGCGGCGTCTACTACGAGCAGTACTTC. Amino acid sequence: CASSPTSGVYYEQYF.

This clonotype was seen a few times. J is TRBJ2-1 and V is TRBV27, with 9 bases fitting TRBD1. Germline CDR1 and CDR2: MNHEY and SMNVEV (reference sequence). V shed 4 bases, J shed 4 bases, and the junction held 8 bases outside the gene matches. The CDR3 is 16 amino acids. CDR3 DNA sequence: TGTGCCAGCAGTTCGATACAGGGGGCGGAATACAATGAGCAGTTCTTC. Its translation is CASSSIQGAEYNEQFF.

This clonotype was counted a few times. The V gene is TRBV20-1, the J gene TRBJ1-3; 10 nucleotides match TRBD1. CDR1 is DFQATT, CDR2 SNEGSKA, per germline (reference sequence). V lost 4 bases, J lost 1 base, and 4 bases stayed unmatched. This CDR3 comprises 15 residues. The CDR3 loop is CSATEDRGSGNTIYF. The CDR3 DNA follows: TGCAGTGCTACCGAGGACAGGGGGTCTGGAAACACCATATATTTT.

This clonotype showed up just a few times. V and J are TRBV15 and TRBJ2-1, with 8 positions matching TRBD2. The trim removed 8 bases at V and 3 bases at J, leaving 9 bases unmatched. Germline values: CDR1 LNHNV, CDR2 YYDKDF (reference sequence). The CDR3 totals 15 residues. Here the CDR3 DNA reads TGTGCCACCTCCGCTTTCGGGGGGGTCTACAATGAGCAGTTCTTC. It specifies CATSAFGGVYNEQFF.